The sequence of this T cell receptor (beta chain) was determined in a study of T cells expressing NK-cell markers. Study-wide findings and caveats: The same clonotypes also predominated in the CD3+CD56-NKG2C+ fraction of four donors. In a group of roughly 6 donors, dominant NKG2C+ clonotypes represented roughly 1.0-7.5% of CD8+ T cells.

With regard to this clonotype: Its antigen is not known.

CDR3 length equals 13 residues. The germline CDR1 and CDR2 sequences are MGHDK and SYGVNS. Making the TCR beta cDNA relied on 5'RACE template switching with UMIs. TCRdb re-analyzed the 5' RACE reads; it lists each CDR3 protein once, without DNA. This sample's table has a few hundred thousand distinct CDR3 sequences. What was sequenced was blood T cells: a sorted CD56 or NKG2C T cell subset, CD4+ or CD8+ T cells, or bulk PBMC T cells (not recorded which). The V gene is TRBV25-1, the J gene TRBJ2-7. This clonotype was sampled from a man younger than 35 in good health. The CDR3 sequence is CASSEGSTYEQYF.